This section outlines one T cell receptor (beta chain) sequence together with its context. In the source study's methods: The assay estimated nucleated cells by amplifying reference gene primers. Only in-frame clones appear in the TCRdb table, and some are missing; sequencing was by immunoSEQ multiplex PCR. V and J calls plus clone size are reproduced from that table; the DNA served to infer D and trimming. The data show 200,000 to 250,000 clones, 90% to 95% seen once. The source of the sample is a study of blood T cell repertoires in COVID-19. Study-level background: COVID-19 samples, acute and convalescent, were from the United States, Italy and Spain. Sources were T cells, B-cell-depleted T cells, or PBMCs; the material itself was cDNA or gDNA.

In germline, CDR1 is SGHTA, CDR2 FQGNSA. The length of the CDR3 is 14 residues. The V and J ends lost 5 bases and 3 bases, in that order; junction bases with no gene match: 4. The sequenced sample was peripheral blood. The sequence was obtained from a man aged 55 to 70 with COVID-19, enrolled during active disease. V gene TRBV7-2 combines with J gene TRBJ2-3; 8 positions match TRBD1. The CDR3 protein is CASSPRGQTDTQYF. Written as DNA, the CDR3 is TGTGCCAGCAGCCCCAGGGGGCAGACAGATACGCAGTATTTT.